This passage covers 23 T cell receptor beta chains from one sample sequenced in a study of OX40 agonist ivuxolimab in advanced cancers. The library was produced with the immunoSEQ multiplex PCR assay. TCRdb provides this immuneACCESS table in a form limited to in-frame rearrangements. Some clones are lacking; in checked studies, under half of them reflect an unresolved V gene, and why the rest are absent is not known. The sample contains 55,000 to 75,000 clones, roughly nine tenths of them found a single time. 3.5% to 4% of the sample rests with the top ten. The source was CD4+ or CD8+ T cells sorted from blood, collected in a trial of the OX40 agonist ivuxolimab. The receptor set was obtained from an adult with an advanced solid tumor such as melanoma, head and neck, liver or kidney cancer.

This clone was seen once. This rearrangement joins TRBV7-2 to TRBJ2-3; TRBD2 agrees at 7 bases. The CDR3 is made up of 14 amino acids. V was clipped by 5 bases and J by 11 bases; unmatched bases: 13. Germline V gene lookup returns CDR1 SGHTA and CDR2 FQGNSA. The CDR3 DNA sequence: TGTGCCAGCAGCCCCGGCTCCGGGGGGTCCGGGCAGTATTTT. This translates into CASSPGSGGSGQYF.

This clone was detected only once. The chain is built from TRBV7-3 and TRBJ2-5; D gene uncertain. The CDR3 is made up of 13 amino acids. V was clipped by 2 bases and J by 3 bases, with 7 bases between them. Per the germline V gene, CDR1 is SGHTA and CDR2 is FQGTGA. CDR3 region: CASSLGEEETQYF. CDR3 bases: TGTGCCAGCAGCTTAGGAGAAGAAGAGACCCAGTACTTC.

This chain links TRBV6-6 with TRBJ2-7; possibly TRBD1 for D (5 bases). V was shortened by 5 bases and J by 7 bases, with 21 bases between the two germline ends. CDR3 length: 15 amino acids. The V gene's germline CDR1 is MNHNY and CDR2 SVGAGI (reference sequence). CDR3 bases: TGTGCCAGCAGTGACCCCAGGGTCTTGGCTACGGAGCAGTACTTC. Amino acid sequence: CASSDPRVLATEQYF.

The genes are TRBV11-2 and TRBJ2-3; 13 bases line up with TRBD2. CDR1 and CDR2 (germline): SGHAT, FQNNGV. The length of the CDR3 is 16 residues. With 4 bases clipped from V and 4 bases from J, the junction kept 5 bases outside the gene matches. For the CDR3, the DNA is TGTGCCAGCAGCTCGGACGGACTAGCGGGGGCAGATACGCAGTATTTT. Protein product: CASSSDGLAGADTQYF. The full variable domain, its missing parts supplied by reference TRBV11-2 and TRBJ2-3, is EAGVAQSPRYKIIEKRQSVAFWCNPISGHATLYWYQQILGQGPKLLIQFQNNGVVDDSQLPKDRFSAERLKGVDSTLKIQPAKLEDSAVYLCASSSDGLAGADTQYFGPGTRLTVL.

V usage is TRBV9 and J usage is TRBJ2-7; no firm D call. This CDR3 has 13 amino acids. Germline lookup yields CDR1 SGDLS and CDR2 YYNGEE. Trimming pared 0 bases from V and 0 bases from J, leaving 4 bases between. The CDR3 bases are TGTGCCAGCAGCGTAGGGAACTCCTACGAGCAGTACTTC. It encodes CASSVGNSYEQYF.

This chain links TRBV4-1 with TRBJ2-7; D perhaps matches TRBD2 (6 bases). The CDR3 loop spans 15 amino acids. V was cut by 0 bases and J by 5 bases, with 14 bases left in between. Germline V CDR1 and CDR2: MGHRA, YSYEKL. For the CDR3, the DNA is TGCGCCAGCAGCCAAGATCCGGGAGTTGCTAACGAGCAGTACTTC. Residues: CASSQDPGVANEQYF.

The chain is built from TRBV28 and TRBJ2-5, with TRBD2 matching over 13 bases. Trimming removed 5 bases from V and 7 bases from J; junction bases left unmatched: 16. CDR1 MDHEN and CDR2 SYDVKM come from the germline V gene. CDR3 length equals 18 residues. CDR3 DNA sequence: TGTGCCAGCAGTACCCCAACTAGCGGGAGGGCCCTATCTGGGACCCAGTACTTC. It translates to CASSTPTSGRALSGTQYF.

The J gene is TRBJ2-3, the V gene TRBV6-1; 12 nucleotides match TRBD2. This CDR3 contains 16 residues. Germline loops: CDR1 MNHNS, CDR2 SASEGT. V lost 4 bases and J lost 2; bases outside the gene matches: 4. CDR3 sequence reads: CASSGLAGVITDTQYF. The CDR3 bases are TGTGCCAGCAGTGGACTAGCGGGAGTTATCACAGATACGCAGTATTTT.

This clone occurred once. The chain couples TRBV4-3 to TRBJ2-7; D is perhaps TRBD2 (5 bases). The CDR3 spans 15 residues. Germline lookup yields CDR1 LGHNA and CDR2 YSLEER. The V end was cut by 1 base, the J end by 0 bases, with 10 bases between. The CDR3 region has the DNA TGCGCCAGCAGCCAAGGGGAGCAGAGCTCCTACGAGCAGTACTTC. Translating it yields CASSQGEQSSYEQYF.

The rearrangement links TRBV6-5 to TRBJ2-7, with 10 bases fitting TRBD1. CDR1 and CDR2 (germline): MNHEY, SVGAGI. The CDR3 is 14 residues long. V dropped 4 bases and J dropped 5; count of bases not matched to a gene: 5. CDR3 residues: CASSWGQGNHEQYF. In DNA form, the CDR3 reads TGTGCCAGCAGTTGGGGACAGGGGAACCACGAGCAGTACTTC.

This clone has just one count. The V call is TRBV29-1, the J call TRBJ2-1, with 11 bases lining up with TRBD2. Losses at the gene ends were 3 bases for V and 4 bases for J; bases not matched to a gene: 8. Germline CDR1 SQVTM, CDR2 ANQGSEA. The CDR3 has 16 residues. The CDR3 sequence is CSVEVATSGSYNEQFF. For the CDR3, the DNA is TGCAGCGTTGAGGTTGCCACTAGCGGGAGTTACAATGAGCAGTTCTTC.

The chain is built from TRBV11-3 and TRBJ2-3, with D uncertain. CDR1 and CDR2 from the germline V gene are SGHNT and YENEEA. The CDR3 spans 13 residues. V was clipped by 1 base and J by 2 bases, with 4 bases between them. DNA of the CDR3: TGTGCCAGCAGCTTAGGGACCACAGATACGCAGTATTTT. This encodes CASSLGTTDTQYF.

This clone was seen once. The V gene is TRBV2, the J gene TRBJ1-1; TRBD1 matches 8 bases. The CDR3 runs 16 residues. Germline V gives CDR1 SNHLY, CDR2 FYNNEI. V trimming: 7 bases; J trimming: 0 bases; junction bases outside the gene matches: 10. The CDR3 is CASNFRGHGMNTEAFF. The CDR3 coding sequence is TGTGCCAGCAACTTCAGGGGGCATGGTATGAACACTGAAGCTTTCTTT.

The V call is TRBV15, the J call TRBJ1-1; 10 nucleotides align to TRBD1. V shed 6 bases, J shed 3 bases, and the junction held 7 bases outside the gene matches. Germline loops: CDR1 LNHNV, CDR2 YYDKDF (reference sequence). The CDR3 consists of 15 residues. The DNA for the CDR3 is TGTGCCACCAGGGAGACAGGGGGCTGGTACACTGAAGCTTTCTTT. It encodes CATRETGGWYTEAFF.

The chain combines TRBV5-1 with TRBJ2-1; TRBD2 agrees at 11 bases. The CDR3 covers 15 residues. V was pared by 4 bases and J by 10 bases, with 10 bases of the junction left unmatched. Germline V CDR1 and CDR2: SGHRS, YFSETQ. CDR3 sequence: CASSPQTSGAREQFF. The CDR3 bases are TGCGCCAGCAGCCCCCAGACTAGCGGGGCGCGGGAGCAGTTCTTC.

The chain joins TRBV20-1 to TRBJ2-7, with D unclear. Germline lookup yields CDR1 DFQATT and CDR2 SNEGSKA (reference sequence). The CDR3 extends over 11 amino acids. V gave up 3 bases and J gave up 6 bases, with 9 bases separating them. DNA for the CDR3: TGCAGTGCTAGGTGGTACGGCGAGCAGTACTTC. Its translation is CSARWYGEQYF.

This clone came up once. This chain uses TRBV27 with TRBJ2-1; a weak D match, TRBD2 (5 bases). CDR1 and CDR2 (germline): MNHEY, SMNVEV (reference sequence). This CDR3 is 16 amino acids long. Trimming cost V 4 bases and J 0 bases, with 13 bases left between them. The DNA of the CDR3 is TGTGCCAGCAGTTCAGGAGGCCTGCTCTCCTACAATGAGCAGTTCTTC. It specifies CASSSGGLLSYNEQFF.

The CDR3 DNA follows: TGTGCCAGCAACCGGGGGGAGACCCAGTACTTC. Protein product: CASNRGETQYF. This chain joins TRBV5-5 and TRBJ2-5; a possible D gene is TRBD2 (6 bases). Germline V gene sequence: CDR1 SGHKS, CDR2 YYEKEE (reference sequence). Trimming removed 6 bases at V and 5 bases at J, with 8 bases between. The CDR3 contains 11 residues.

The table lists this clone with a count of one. CDR3 region: CASSSGSAYNEQFF. CDR3 nucleotides: TGTGCCAGCAGTTCCGGGAGCGCTTACAATGAGCAGTTCTTC. V usage is TRBV27 and J usage is TRBJ2-1, with D possibly matching TRBD2 (6 bases). V dropped 4 bases and J dropped 4 bases, with 11 bases sitting between them. This CDR3 is built from 14 residues. CDR1 is MNHEY and CDR2 is SMNVEV in the germline V gene (reference sequence).

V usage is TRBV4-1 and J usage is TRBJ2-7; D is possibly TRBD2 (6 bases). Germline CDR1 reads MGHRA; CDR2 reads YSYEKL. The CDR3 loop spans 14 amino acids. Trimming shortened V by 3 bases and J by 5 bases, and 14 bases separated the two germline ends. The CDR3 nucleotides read TGCGCCAGCAGCCACGGGCGGGGCATGGACGAGCAGTACTTC. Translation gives CASSHGRGMDEQYF.

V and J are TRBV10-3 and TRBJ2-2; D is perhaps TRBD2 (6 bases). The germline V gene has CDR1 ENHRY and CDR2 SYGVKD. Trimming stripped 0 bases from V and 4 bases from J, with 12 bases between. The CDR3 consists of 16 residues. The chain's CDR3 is CAISESMGLSTGELFF. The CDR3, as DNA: TGTGCCATCAGTGAGTCAATGGGACTTAGCACCGGGGAGCTGTTTTTT.

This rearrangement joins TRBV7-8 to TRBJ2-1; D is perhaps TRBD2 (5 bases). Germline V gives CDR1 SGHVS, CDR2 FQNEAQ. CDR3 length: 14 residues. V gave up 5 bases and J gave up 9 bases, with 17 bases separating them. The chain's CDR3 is CASSQRLAMGEQFF. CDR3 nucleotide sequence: TGTGCCAGCAGCCAGAGGCTAGCAATGGGTGAGCAGTTCTTC.

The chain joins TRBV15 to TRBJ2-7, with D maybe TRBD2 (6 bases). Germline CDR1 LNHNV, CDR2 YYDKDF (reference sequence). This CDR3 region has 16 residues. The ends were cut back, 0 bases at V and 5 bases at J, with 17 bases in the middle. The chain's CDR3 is CATSRDSRESKDEQYF. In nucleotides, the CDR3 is TGTGCCACCAGCAGAGATTCCCGGGAGAGTAAGGACGAGCAGTACTTC.